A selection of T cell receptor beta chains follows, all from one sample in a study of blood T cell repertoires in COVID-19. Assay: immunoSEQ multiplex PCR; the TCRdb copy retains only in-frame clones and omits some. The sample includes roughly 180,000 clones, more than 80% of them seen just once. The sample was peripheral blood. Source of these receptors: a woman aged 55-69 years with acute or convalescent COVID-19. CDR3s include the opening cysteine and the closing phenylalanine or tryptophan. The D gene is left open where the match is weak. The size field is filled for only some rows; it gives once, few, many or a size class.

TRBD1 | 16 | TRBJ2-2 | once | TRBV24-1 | CATSDLDREDTGELFF | TGTGCCACCAGTGATCTGGACAGGGAGGACACCGGGGAGCTGTTTTTT
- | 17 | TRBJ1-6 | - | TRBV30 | CAWDYEGASAYNSPLHF | TGTGCCTGGGACTATGAGGGAGCTTCTGCTTATAATTCACCCCTCCACTTT
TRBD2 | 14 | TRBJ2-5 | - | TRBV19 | CASSIMTSAETQYF | TGTGCCAGTAGTATCATGACTAGCGCTGAGACCCAGTACTTC
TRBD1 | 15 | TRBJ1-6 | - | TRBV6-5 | CASSSNGQGDSPLHF | TGTGCCAGCAGTTCCAACGGACAGGGAGATTCACCCCTCCACTTT
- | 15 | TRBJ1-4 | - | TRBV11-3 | CASSLRGRDNEKLFF | TGTGCCAGCAGCCTAAGGGGCAGAGATAATGAAAAACTGTTTTTT
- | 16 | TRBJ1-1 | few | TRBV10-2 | CASSVPWGGVERGAFF | TGCGCCAGCAGTGTCCCGTGGGGAGGGGTGGAACGGGGAGCTTTCTTT
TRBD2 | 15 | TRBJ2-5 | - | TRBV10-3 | CAISSASGPQETQYF | TGTGCCATCAGTTCAGCTAGCGGGCCCCAAGAGACCCAGTACTTC
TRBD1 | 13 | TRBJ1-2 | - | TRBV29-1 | CSVGTGGAYGYTF | TGCAGCGTCGGGACAGGGGGCGCGTATGGCTACACCTTC
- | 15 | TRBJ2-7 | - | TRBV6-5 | CASSRGAQGSYEQYF | TGTGCCAGCAGCAGAGGGGCCCAGGGGTCCTACGAGCAGTACTTC
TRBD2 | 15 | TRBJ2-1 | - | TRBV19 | CASSKLAGGRNEQFF | TGTGCCAGTAGTAAGCTAGCGGGAGGGCGTAATGAGCAGTTCTTC
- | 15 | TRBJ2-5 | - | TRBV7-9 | CASSPGGTARGDQYF | TGTGCCAGCAGCCCCGGAGGGACGGCCCGAGGGGACCAGTACTTC
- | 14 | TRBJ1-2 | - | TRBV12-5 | CASGFGDTNYGYTF | TGTGCTAGTGGTTTTGGGGACACCAACTATGGCTACACCTTC
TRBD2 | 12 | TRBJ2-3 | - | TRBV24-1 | CATRSYAGEAYF | TGTGCCACCAGGAGTTATGCGGGAGAGGCCTATTTT